This T cell receptor (beta chain) was obtained from a study of neurological immune-mediated disorders. In Maryland, USA, blood bank volunteers were the healthy controls. Concerning this clonotype itself: Its specificity is unknown.

Findings and caveats of the study: Among expanded clones, no CDR3 amino acid sequences were shared across subjects, a pattern suggesting private repertoires in all groups.

This CDR3 comprises 13 residues. From germline, CDR1 is GTSNPN and CDR2 SVGIG (reference sequence). V gave up 2 bases and J gave up 3 bases, with 10 bases separating them. 5'RACE with 10-nucleotide random UMIs produced the cDNA. Over 170 million TCR-beta sequences from 15-18 subjects came from every sequencing run. MiXCR was run by TCRdb on the 5' RACE reads, yielding one entry per CDR3 protein. In the table there are 65,000 to 80,000 distinct CDR3 sequences, 15% to 20% of which are singletons. The receptor was derived from a middle-aged woman in good health. This sequence joins TRBV30 and TRBJ1-2, with D hard to call. Specimen: PBMCs. The DNA of the CDR3 is TGTGCCTGGAGTCCCCGGACGGACTATGGCTACACCTTC. It encodes CAWSPRTDYGYTF.